The 9 T cell receptor beta chains below all came from one sample that was sequenced in a study of human T cells and chemical hapten exposure listed by TCRdb under 2021. The intended sense of this specimen's time point label: patch test 1, 2 weeks after DPC sensitization. The treatment or condition tag for this specimen amounts to: therapeutic diphenylcyclopropenone sensitization with weekly scalp DPC. The receptor library was made with RACE. The sample was run on a NextSeq 500. In TCRdb, the public reads were trimmed at Q25 with fastp and aligned with MiXCR, with productive beta chains retained. CDR3 protein duplicates are merged, each entry listing the most common genes and DNA. The sample table contains some 79,000 distinct CDR3 sequences; only one count was recorded for 7% to 8% of them. Of the sample, about 1.6% is held by the ten largest clones. The sample was whole blood, taken in connection with sensitization to the hapten diphenylcyclopropenone (DPC). The receptors shown here come from a woman aged 25 to 39 with alopecia areata. Some clones in this sample may be carry-over from other donors' samples.

This clonotype was counted only a few times. The V call is TRBV3-1, the J call TRBJ1-5; TRBD1 might be the D (6 bases). The CDR3 spans 14 residues. CDR1 and CDR2 from the germline V gene are LGHDT and YNNKEL (reference sequence). V was shortened by 2 bases and J by 4 bases, with 9 bases between the two germline ends. The CDR3 bases are TGTGCCAGCAGCCAACTAGGGACAAATCAGCCCCAGCATTTT. It codes for CASSQLGTNQPQHF.

This clonotype was seen repeatedly, ten times or more. V is TRBV18 and J is TRBJ2-7; TRBD1 matches 8 bases. V trimming: 4 bases; J trimming: 7 bases; junction bases outside the gene matches: 18. Per germline, CDR1 KGHSH and CDR2 LQKENI. CDR3 length equals 17 residues. This CDR3 reads CASSLRNSGGAPGEQYF. The CDR3 DNA sequence: TGTGCCAGCTCACTACGAAACTCAGGGGGCGCTCCGGGGGAGCAGTACTTC.

Note on this clonotype: A single base separates this from a much larger clone, so it may be a read error. V is TRBV5-4 and J is TRBJ1-3, with TRBD1 matching over 7 bases. CDR1 SGHNT and CDR2 YYREEE come from the germline V gene (reference sequence). The CDR3 is 18 amino acids. The CDR3 region has the DNA TGTGCCAGCAGCCAGCATTGGAGGGACAGACACTCTGGAAACACCTTATATTTT. It encodes CASSQHWRDRHSGNTLYF.

This clonotype appeared many times. The rearrangement links TRBV20-1 to TRBJ2-2; 14 nucleotides align to TRBD2. V lost 6 bases, J lost 7 bases, and 4 bases stayed unmatched. The CDR3 is 14 amino acids. Germline CDR1 DFQATT, CDR2 SNEGSKA (reference sequence). The CDR3 sequence is CSAPGLAGVGELFF. The CDR3, as DNA: TGCAGTGCACCGGGACTAGCGGGGGTCGGGGAGCTGTTTTTT.

A few counts support this clonotype. The DNA of the CDR3 is TGTGCCAGCAGTCAGGGGTTGACTGGAAACACCATATATTTT. Translation gives CASSQGLTGNTIYF. The chain has TRBV2 and TRBJ1-3; maybe TRBD1 (6 bases). V lost 5 bases and J lost 2, with 10 bases in between. The germline CDR1 and CDR2 sequences are SNHLY and FYNNEI. CDR3 size: 14 residues.

This clonotype was recorded many times. The CDR3 DNA sequence: TGTGCCAGCAGCCCCCCGCCCGATGGAAACACCATATATTTT. Protein: CASSPPPDGNTIYF. The chain joins TRBV7-9 to TRBJ1-3; D uncertain. This CDR3 region has 14 residues. Germline V gene sequence: CDR1 SEHNR, CDR2 FQNEAQ (reference sequence). With 5 bases removed from V and 3 bases from J, the gap between germline ends came to 11 bases.

In its sample, this clonotype was seen many times. The chain combines TRBV7-2 with TRBJ1-1, with D possibly TRBD1 on 5 matching bases. Trimming shortened V by 1 base and J by 6 bases, and 12 bases separated the two germline ends. CDR3 length: 14 amino acids. Germline CDR1 and CDR2: SGHTA and FQGNSA. CDR3 DNA sequence: TGTGCCAGCAGCTTAGTCGAGGGGCTAGCTGAAGCTTTCTTT. Amino acids: CASSLVEGLAEAFF. Full variable domain (missing parts from reference TRBV7-2 and TRBJ1-1): GAGVSQSPSNKVTEKGKDVELRCDPISGHTALYWYRQSLGQGLEFLIYFQGNSAPDKSGLPSDRFSAERTGGSVSTLTIQRTQQEDSAVYLCASSLVEGLAEAFFGQGTRLTVV.

To note about this clonotype: The germline gene is not matched at one end of the junction; a read error may be the cause. V usage is TRBV30 and J usage is TRBJ1-5; TRBD1 might be the D (5 bases). This CDR3 region has 15 residues. Germline V gene data show CDR1 as GTSNPN and CDR2 as SVGIG (reference sequence). CDR3 sequence: CAWSVLGRENQPQNF. In nucleotides, the CDR3 is TGTGCCTGGAGTGTACTCGGCAGGGAAAATCAGCCCCAGAATTTT. Filled out from reference TRBV30 and TRBJ1-5, the complete variable domain reads SQTIHQWPATLVQPVGSPLSLECTVEGTSNPNLYWYRQAAGRGLQLLFYSVGIGQISSEVPQNLSASRPQDRQFILSSKKLLLSDSGFYLCAWSVLGRENQPQNFGDGTRLSIL.

This clonotype appeared many times. The DNA for the CDR3 is TGTGCCAGCTCACCATCGGTGTCGGGAGCAGATACGCAGTATTTT. This gives the protein CASSPSVSGADTQYF. The chain carries TRBV18 and TRBJ2-3; D possibly corresponds to TRBD2 (6 bases). Germline V CDR1 and CDR2: KGHSH, LQKENI. With 2 bases removed from V and 4 bases from J, the gap between germline ends came to 13 bases. The CDR3 runs to 15 residues.